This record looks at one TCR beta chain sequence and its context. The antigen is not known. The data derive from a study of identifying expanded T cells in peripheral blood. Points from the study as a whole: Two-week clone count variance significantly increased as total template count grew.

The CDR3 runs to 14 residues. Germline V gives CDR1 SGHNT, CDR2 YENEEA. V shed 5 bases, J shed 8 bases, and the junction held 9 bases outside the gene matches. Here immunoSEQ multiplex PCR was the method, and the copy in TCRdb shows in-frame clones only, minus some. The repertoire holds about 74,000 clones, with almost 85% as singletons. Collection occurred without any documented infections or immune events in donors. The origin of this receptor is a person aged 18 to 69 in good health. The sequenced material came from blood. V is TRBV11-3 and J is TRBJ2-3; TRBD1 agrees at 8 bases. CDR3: CASSPDRGSLTQYF. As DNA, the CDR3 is TGTGCCAGCAGCCCTGACAGGGGTAGCCTTACGCAGTATTTT.